This TCR beta chain was observed in a study of T cells after yellow fever vaccination. UMIs were added to TCR cDNA along with a universal primer site when it was made by 5'RACE template switching. In TCRdb, the 5' RACE reads were re-called with MiXCR into one record per CDR3 protein. The data show 300,000 to 400,000 distinct CDR3 sequences, approximately 9% seen once. The CDR3 contains 15 residues. Trimming removed 5 bases from V and 4 bases from J; junction bases left unmatched: 8. Notes on the study in general: Clones that expanded after primary vaccination mostly reappeared after the booster (around 96% CD4, approximately 87% CD8). Among all clonotypes, a small share was observed in both CD4 and CD8 compartments. Abundant contaminating clonotypes from the bulk population could appear in FACS-sorted repertoires.

This clonotype was seen at least ten times. No antigen is known for it. This receptor was obtained from a man between 18 and 29 years old who received the YFV17D yellow fever vaccine. Sequenced here: PBMCs, sampled on the day of the first yellow fever vaccination. The chain is built from TRBV12-3 or TRBV12-4 and TRBJ2-5; 9 bases map to TRBD1. DNA for the CDR3: TGTGCCAGCAGTGCCATACAGGGGGCCGCAGAGACCCAGTACTTC. It is translated as CASSAIQGAAETQYF.